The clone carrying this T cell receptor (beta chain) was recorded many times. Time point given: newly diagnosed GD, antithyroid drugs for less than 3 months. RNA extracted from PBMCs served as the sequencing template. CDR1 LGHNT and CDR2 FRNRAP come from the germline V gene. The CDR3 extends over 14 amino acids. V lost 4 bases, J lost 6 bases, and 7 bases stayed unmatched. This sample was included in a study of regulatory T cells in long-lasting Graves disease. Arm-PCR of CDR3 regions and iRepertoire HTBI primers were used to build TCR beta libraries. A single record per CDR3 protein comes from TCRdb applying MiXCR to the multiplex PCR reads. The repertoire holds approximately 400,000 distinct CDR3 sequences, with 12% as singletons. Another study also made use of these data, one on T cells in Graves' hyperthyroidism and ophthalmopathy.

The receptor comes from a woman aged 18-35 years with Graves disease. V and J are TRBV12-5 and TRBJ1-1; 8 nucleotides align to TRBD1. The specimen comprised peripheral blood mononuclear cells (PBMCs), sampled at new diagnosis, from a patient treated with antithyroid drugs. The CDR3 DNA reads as TGTGCTAGTGGTTCATCGACAGGGGCCCCTGAAGCTTTCTTT. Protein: CASGSSTGAPEAFF.